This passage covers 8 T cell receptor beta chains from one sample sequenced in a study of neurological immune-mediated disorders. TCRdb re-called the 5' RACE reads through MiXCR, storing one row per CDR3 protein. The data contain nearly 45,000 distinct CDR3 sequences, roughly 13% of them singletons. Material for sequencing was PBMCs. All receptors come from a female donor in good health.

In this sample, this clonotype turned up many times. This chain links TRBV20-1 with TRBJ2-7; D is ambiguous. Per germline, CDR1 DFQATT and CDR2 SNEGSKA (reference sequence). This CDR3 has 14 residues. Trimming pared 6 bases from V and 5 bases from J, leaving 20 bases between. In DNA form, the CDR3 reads TGCAGTGCCGCATCGGTTGGTGTTCTCCACGAGCAGTACTTC. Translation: CSAASVGVLHEQYF.

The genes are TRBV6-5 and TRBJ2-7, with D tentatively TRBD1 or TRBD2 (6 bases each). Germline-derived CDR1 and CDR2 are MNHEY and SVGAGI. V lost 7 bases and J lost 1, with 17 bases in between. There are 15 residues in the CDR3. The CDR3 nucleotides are TGTGCCAGCACCCCAGGGGACTCTGCTTCCTACGAGCAGTACTTC. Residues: CASTPGDSASYEQYF.

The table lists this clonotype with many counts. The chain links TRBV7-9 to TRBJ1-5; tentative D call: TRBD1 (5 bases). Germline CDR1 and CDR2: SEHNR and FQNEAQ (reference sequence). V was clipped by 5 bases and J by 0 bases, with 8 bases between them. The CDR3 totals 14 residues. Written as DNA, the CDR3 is TGTGCCAGCAGCCACGACAGTAGCAATCAGCCCCAGCATTTT. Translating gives CASSHDSSNQPQHF.

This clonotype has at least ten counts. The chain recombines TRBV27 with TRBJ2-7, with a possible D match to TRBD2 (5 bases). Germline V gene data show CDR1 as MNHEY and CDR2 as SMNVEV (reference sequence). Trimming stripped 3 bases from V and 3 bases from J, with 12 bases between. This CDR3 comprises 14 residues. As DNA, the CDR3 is TGTGCCAGCAGTTTTAGGAGGTCGTACTACGAGCAGTACTTC. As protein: CASSFRRSYYEQYF.

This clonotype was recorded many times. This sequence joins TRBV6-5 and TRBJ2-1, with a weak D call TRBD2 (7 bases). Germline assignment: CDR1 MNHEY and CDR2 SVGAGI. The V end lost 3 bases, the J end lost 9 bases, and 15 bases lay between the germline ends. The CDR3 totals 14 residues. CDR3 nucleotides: TGTGCCAGCAGTTATCGAGGGAGGGGGGGTGAGCAGTTCTTC. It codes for CASSYRGRGGEQFF.

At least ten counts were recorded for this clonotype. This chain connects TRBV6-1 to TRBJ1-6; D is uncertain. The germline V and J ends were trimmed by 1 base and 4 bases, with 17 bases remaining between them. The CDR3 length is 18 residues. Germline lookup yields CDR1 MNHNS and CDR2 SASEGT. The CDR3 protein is CASSEGLGLRQYNSPLHF. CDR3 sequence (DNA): TGTGCCAGCAGTGAAGGGCTGGGCCTACGACAATATAATTCACCCCTCCACTTT.

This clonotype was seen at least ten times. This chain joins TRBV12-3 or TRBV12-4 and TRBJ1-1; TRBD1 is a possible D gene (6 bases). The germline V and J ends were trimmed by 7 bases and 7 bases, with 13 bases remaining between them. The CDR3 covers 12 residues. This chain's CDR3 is CASTSGTFEAFF. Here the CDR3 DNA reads TGTGCCAGCACCTCCGGGACATTTGAAGCTTTCTTT.

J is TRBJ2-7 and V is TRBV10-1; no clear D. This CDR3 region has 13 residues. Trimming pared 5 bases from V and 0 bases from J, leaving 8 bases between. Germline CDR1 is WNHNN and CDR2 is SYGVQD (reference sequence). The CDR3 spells CASSSEPSYEQYF. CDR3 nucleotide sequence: TGCGCCAGCAGTTCAGAACCCTCCTACGAGCAGTACTTC.